The clone carrying this T cell receptor beta chain was seen only a few times. Building of the TCR beta libraries involved iRepertoire HTBI primers and Arm-PCR of CDR3 regions. TCRdb reprocessed the multiplex PCR reads with MiXCR, giving one entry per CDR3 protein. This sample has 430,000 or so distinct CDR3 sequences, with 21% found just once. This entry comes from a study of regulatory T cells in long-lasting Graves disease. Indicated time point: persistent/refractory GD, antithyroid drugs over 5 years with positive TRAb. PBMC-derived RNA was used for the TCR library. There are 15 residues in the CDR3. With 6 bases removed from V and 0 bases from J, the gap between germline ends came to 9 bases. Germline V gene lookup returns CDR1 MDHEN and CDR2 SYDVKM.

Sequencing was performed on peripheral blood mononuclear cells (PBMCs), taken when the disease was refractory, from a patient treated with antithyroid drugs. This chain uses TRBV28 with TRBJ1-6; D is unresolved. This sequence originates from a female donor with Graves disease. The DNA of the CDR3 is TGTGCCAGCAGAAGGAAGAGCTCCTATAATTCACCCCTCCACTTT. Translating gives CASRRKSSYNSPLHF.